This entry features one T cell receptor (beta chain) sequence. This clone's antigen is unknown. No qualities accompany the bases; no much larger clone lies one base away. Based on the germline V gene, the CDR1 and CDR2 sequences are SNHLY and FYNNEI. The CDR3 runs 20 amino acids, cysteine and phenylalanine included. Left in the record is the CDR3 DNA by itself, 60 bases read in frame from the first base. V is cut back by 6 bases and J by 0 bases, with 19 bases in the junction unmatched. This sample is drawn from a study of identical twins (dated by TCRdb to 2015 to 2016). With regard to the full study: To test whether fetal clonotypes persist, this study deep-sequenced TCR alpha and beta repertoires from monozygotic twins, from unrelated adults of various ages, and from cord blood. To rule out contamination, replicate twin experiments were performed at different times with different library preparation protocols. The investigation overall reported the following: Abundant cord blood beta clonotypes had fewer insertions, young adult naive repertoires showed a similar but weaker trend, and memory repertoires showed no such trend. Compared with coincidental sharing between unrelated individuals, an excess of low generation-probability sequences was observed among out-of-frame TCR alpha sequences shared between twins. Because the same donors could not be followed over many years, conclusions were based on cross-sectional statistical analysis. Zero-insertion analyses could be partly confounded by invariant T cells such as MAIT and iNKT, though diverse VJ usage argued against such confounding for most clonotypes. The excess sharing between twins in beta out-of-frame sequences was weaker because fewer shared sequences reduced the signal-to-noise ratio. Out-of-frame TCR alpha sharing in monozygotic twins was systematically underestimated by recombination models, whereas sharing between unrelated individuals was in agreement with the recombination models.

Every donor was a healthy Caucasian. The twin cohort consisted of three pairs of female monozygotic twins, all aged roughly 18 to 29 years. Positive isolation kits from Invitrogen were used to isolate CD4+ and CD8+ T cell populations. Library method: 5' RACE. The instrument given in TCRdb is Illumina HiSeq 2000. A universal primer binding site was introduced by template switching, and a unique molecular identifier was present in the final cDNA, enabling accurate counting of TCR cDNA molecules. Specific primers in the conserved constant-segment region were used to synthesize first-strand cDNA for TCR alpha and beta chains. To control for contamination, every cDNA library carried two barcodes: a SMART-Mk sample barcode plus Illumina barcodes. TruSeq adapter sequences along with Illumina sample barcodes were introduced in two successive PCR steps. The Illumina HiSeq platform was used with custom primers to sequence TCR alpha and beta cDNA libraries. Concerning the study's data processing: MiGEC was used to process raw reads and extract unique molecular identifiers, and MiXCR was used to find CDR3 positions. For each individual, recombination models were inferred using an EM algorithm with the repgenHMM and IGoR tools. The tcR package in R was used for shared clonotype analysis, with sharing normalized by the product of cloneset sizes. To study raw recombination without the effects of thymic and clonal selection, out-of-frame nonproductive sequences were analyzed. The raw public reads went through TCRdb reprocessing: fastp at Q25, MiXCR clone calling, in-frame beta chains kept. Under each unique CDR3 protein, matching rows form one entry showing the most common genes and DNA. TCRdb, not the authors, supplied the V and J calls. The sample table contains 470,000 or so distinct CDR3 sequences; only one count was recorded for more than 20% of them. The top ten clones comprise approximately 2.9% of the sample.

The data also belong to a second study, concerning T cells expressing NK-cell markers. According to the second study: Three sorted T-cell subsets (CD3+CD56+NKG2C+, CD3+CD56+NKG2C- and CD3+CD56-NKG2C+) from fewer than 10 donors had their TCR beta-chain repertoires profiled. Among the eight sequenced donors, only one was HCMV-seronegative, while the other seven were HCMV-seropositive. To restrict sorting to alphabetaTCR-expressing T cells, an anti-gammadeltaTCR antibody was added in several experiments. In about six donors, the dominant CD3+CD56+NKG2C+ clonotypes were found to rank among the top 10 CD8+ clonotypes and to make up 1.0-7.0% of CD8+ T cells. Those dominant clonotypes were again the most abundant among CD3+CD56-NKG2C+ cells in several donors, at about 25-60.1%. It remained unclear whether the expanded NKG2C-expressing T cell clones were specific for HCMV antigens. The eight sequenced donors were randomly selected healthy volunteers, three men and five women. HCMV-specific IgG was detected in serum with a commercial ELISA kit to determine HCMV serostatus. MIGEC was used to demultiplex reads and group the reads by UMI, and MiTCR was used to assemble and quantify clonotypes. To exclude erroneous sequences, only TCR cDNA sequences supported by at least two reads were retained. The tcR package was used for downstream repertoire analysis, with clonotypes matched between fractions based on CDR3 nucleotide sequence plus V segment. VDJmatch was used to annotate antigen specificity against VDJdb, with one amino acid substitution allowed in CDR3.

Sequenced: CD4+ T cells sorted from blood. The TCR comes from a woman between 18 and 29 years old in good health. The V gene is TRBV2 and the J gene is TRBJ2-1, and 8 junction bases match TRBD1. The nucleotide sequence is TGTGCCAGCAGCAACGGAAGGACAGGGAGTTCGGTGGGCTCCTACAATGAGCAGTTCTTC. Protein translation: CASSNGRTGSSVGSYNEQFF.